A selection of T cell receptor beta chains follows, all from one sample in a study of cytomegalovirus exposure and HLA in healthy donors. This table comes from immunoSEQ multiplex PCR, and its TCRdb copy is limited to in-frame clones, with some not included. The sample includes 150,000 to 200,000 clones, 60% to 80% of them seen just once. The source material was PBMCs. The receptors here all came from a man in his forties in good health and CMV-seropositive. Both conserved end residues are part of each CDR3. The D gene is left open where the match is weak. Expanded clones are given a class, and other clones once, few, many or no size at all.

TRBV6-5	-	15	-	TRBJ2-3	CASSYSAGNTDTQYF	TGTGCCAGCAGTTACTCGGCAGGTAACACAGATACGCAGTATTTT
TRBV29-1	TRBD2	15	few	TRBJ2-7	CSVASSGRASYEQYF	TGCAGCGTTGCGTCAAGCGGGAGGGCCTCCTACGAGCAGTACTTC
TRBV30	-	14	-	TRBJ1-1	CAWITGGYGTEAFF	TGTGCCTGGATCACGGGAGGGTACGGGACTGAAGCTTTCTTT
TRBV15	-	14	-	TRBJ1-2	CATSPLDTVYGYTF	TGTGCCACCTCACCATTAGATACGGTTTATGGCTACACCTTC
TRBV5-1	TRBD1	16	-	TRBJ2-7	CASRNTGGKRSYEQYF	TGCGCCAGTAGGAATACAGGGGGCAAAAGGTCCTACGAGCAGTACTTC
TRBV15	-	15	-	TRBJ1-3	CATSRDAGAGNTIYF	TGTGCCACCAGCAGAGATGCAGGGGCCGGAAACACCATATATTTT
TRBV29-1	TRBD2	17	once	TRBJ2-2	CSVERGGRAVRTGELFF	TGCAGCGTTGAGCGGGGCGGGAGGGCCGTTAGGACCGGGGAGCTGTTTTTT
TRBV19	TRBD1	16	-	TRBJ1-1	CASSPFPNRGGTEAFF	TGTGCCAGTAGTCCGTTCCCTAACAGGGGGGGCACTGAAGCTTTCTTT
TRBV5-1	TRBD1	13	few	TRBJ2-1	CASSVGQHNEQFF	TGCGCCAGCAGCGTGGGACAGCACAATGAGCAGTTCTTC
TRBV9	-	17	-	TRBJ2-3	CASSLFEGILRGDTQYF	TGTGCCAGCAGCCTTTTTGAGGGAATACTTCGCGGGGATACGCAGTATTTT
TRBV7-8	TRBD1	14	-	TRBJ2-1	CASSSWTGLNEQFF	TGTGCCAGCAGCTCTTGGACAGGGCTGAATGAGCAGTTCTTC
TRBV9	-	11	-	TRBJ2-1	CASSVTGFLFF	TGTGCCAGCAGCGTCACAGGGTTCTTGTTCTTC
TRBV11-3	TRBD2	19	few	TRBJ2-7	CASSLDLTSGSRGSYEQYF	TGTGCCAGCAGCTTAGATCTGACTAGCGGGAGCCGGGGATCGTACGAGCAGTACTTC
TRBV6-1	TRBD1	15	-	TRBJ2-4	CASSGQGLTKNSQYF	TGTGCCAGCAGTGGACAGGGTCTAACCAAAAACAGTCAGTACTTC
TRBV6-5	TRBD1	13	medium-sized	TRBJ2-7	CASSYSRGYEQYF	TGTGCCAGCAGTTACAGCAGGGGGTACGAGCAGTACTTC
TRBV27	TRBD1	14	-	TRBJ1-1	CASSLSGTVTEAFF	TGTGCCAGCAGTTTATCGGGGACAGTTACTGAAGCTTTCTTT
TRBV7-9	TRBD1	15	few	TRBJ1-2	CASSPVGTGGYGYTF	TGTGCCAGCAGCCCCGTCGGGACAGGGGGATATGGCTACACCTTC
TRBV5-4	TRBD1	14	few	TRBJ2-7	CASSSGTELYEQYF	TGTGCCAGCAGCTCCGGGACAGAACTCTACGAGCAGTACTTC
TRBV2	TRBD2	13	-	TRBJ2-1	CARRTSRQGEQFF	TGTGCCAGGCGGACTAGTCGTCAGGGTGAGCAGTTCTTC
TRBV11-3	-	13	-	TRBJ2-7	CASSLDLRYEQYF	TGTGCCAGCAGCTTAGATCTGAGGTACGAGCAGTACTTC
TRBV5-1	-	15	-	TRBJ2-5	CASNLFGQIQETQYF	TGCGCCAGCAACCTATTTGGACAGATCCAAGAGACCCAGTACTTC
TRBV2	-	14	-	TRBJ2-5	CASTAGPHQETQYF	TGTGCCAGCACCGCCGGTCCCCACCAAGAGACCCAGTACTTC
TRBV28	-	17	-	TRBJ1-5	CASSRPGLRQGMKPQHF	TGTGCCAGCAGTCGGCCCGGACTCCGGCAGGGGATGAAGCCCCAGCATTTT
TRBV28	-	14	-	TRBJ2-7	CASRSPTGTYEQYF	TGTGCCAGCAGATCCCCGACTGGAACCTACGAGCAGTACTTC
TRBV19	TRBD1	13	-	TRBJ2-1	CASRGQSYNEQFF	TGTGCCAGTAGGGGACAGTCCTACAATGAGCAGTTCTTC
TRBV4-1	TRBD1	15	few	TRBJ2-7	CASSRQTGDPYEQYF	TGCGCCAGCAGCCGGCAGACAGGGGACCCCTACGAGCAGTACTTC
TRBV7-9	-	15	-	TRBJ2-5	CASSARGAAQETQYF	TGTGCCAGCAGCGCCAGGGGCGCGGCCCAAGAGACCCAGTACTTC
TRBV2	TRBD1	13	-	TRBJ1-2	CASSPTGAYGYTF	TGTGCCAGCAGTCCGACAGGGGCCTATGGCTACACCTTC
TRBV7-8	-	15	-	TRBJ2-7	CASRYDSPSSYEQYF	TGTGCCAGCAGGTACGATTCTCCGAGCTCCTACGAGCAGTACTTC
TRBV10-1	TRBD1	16	-	TRBJ2-1	CASSGGQGRPYNEQFF	TGCGCCAGCAGTGGGGGACAGGGAAGGCCCTACAATGAGCAGTTCTTC
TRBV25-1	-	15	-	TRBJ2-5	CASSEFRGAEETQYF	TGTGCCAGCAGTGAATTCAGGGGCGCGGAAGAGACCCAGTACTTC
TRBV4-1	TRBD2	14	-	TRBJ2-7	CASSQATSGLQQYF	TGCGCCAGCAGCCAAGCGACTAGCGGTTTACAGCAGTACTTC
TRBV4-1	-	16	-	TRBJ1-6	CASRQNPTGQGSPLHF	TGCGCCAGCAGACAAAACCCCACAGGGCAGGGTTCACCCCTCCACTTT
TRBV19	TRBD1	14	-	TRBJ1-5	CASRQGARDQPQHF	TGTGCCAGTAGGCAGGGGGCTAGGGATCAGCCCCAGCATTTT
TRBV10-3	TRBD1	20	-	TRBJ1-3	CAISEPPGTGGLGSGNTIYF	TGTGCCATCAGTGAACCGCCAGGGACAGGGGGCTTGGGCTCTGGAAACACCATATATTTT
TRBV27	TRBD2	15	-	TRBJ2-5	CASSFAAGGLETQYF	TGTGCCAGCAGTTTTGCAGCGGGAGGGTTGGAGACCCAGTACTTC
TRBV5-1	-	17	-	TRBJ1-1	CASSSQTGAPMNTEAFF	TGCGCCAGCAGCTCACAGACAGGAGCACCTATGAACACTGAAGCTTTCTTT
TRBV9	TRBD2	19	-	TRBJ2-1	CASSAPGLAGGYDYNEQFF	TGTGCCAGCAGCGCGCCGGGACTAGCGGGAGGGTACGACTACAATGAGCAGTTCTTC
TRBV5-4	TRBD2	16	-	TRBJ2-3	CASSPRTSGSERAQYF	TGTGCCAGCAGCCCAAGGACTAGCGGGTCGGAGCGGGCGCAGTATTTT
TRBV5-4	-	16	-	TRBJ2-1	CASSPPFSFLYNEQFF	TGTGCCAGCAGCCCCCCCTTTAGCTTTCTCTACAATGAGCAGTTCTTC
TRBV2	-	14	-	TRBJ1-2	CASSERGASSGYTF	TGTGCCAGCAGTGAACGGGGGGCTTCTAGTGGCTACACCTTC
TRBV7-9	TRBD1	15	once	TRBJ1-1	CSSSTRTGLNTEAFF	TGTTCCAGCAGCACTCGGACAGGGCTGAACACTGAAGCTTTCTTT
TRBV25-1	TRBD1	15	-	TRBJ1-2	CASSSWDRDLYGYTF	TGTGCCAGCAGTTCTTGGGACAGGGACCTCTATGGCTACACCTTC
TRBV7-6	TRBD1	18	few	TRBJ2-2	CASSFNVAGTANTGELFF	TGTGCCAGCAGCTTTAATGTAGCCGGGACAGCGAACACCGGGGAGCTGTTTTTT
TRBV7-2	TRBD1	18	-	TRBJ2-3	CASSLVWVGRGNTDTQYF	TGTGCCAGCAGCTTAGTATGGGTGGGCAGGGGGAACACAGATACGCAGTATTTT
TRBV7-9	TRBD1	16	-	TRBJ2-7	CASSPEKPGQAYEQYF	TGTGCCAGCAGCCCTGAAAAACCGGGACAGGCCTACGAGCAGTACTTC
TRBV25-1	TRBD1	15	-	TRBJ1-6	CASSEMGQYNSPLHF	TGTGCCAGCAGTGAGATGGGACAGTATAATTCACCCCTCCACTTT
TRBV27	-	13	-	TRBJ2-5	CASRTIGGETQYF	TGTGCCAGCAGGACCATCGGGGGTGAGACCCAGTACTTC
TRBV5-1	TRBD2	19	-	TRBJ2-3	CASSLAPLLAGPSNDTQYF	TGCGCCAGCAGCTTGGCGCCTTTACTAGCGGGCCCCTCCAACGATACGCAGTATTTT
TRBV19	-	16	-	TRBJ1-1	CASSIGATGRGTEAFF	TGTGCCAGTAGTATAGGGGCTACAGGGAGAGGGACTGAAGCTTTCTTT